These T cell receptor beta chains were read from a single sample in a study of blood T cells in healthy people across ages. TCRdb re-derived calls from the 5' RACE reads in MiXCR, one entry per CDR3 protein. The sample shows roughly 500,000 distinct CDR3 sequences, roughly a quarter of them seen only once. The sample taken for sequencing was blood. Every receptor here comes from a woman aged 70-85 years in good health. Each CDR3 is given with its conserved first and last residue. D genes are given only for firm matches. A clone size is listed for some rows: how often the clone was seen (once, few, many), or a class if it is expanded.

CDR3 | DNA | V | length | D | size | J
CSATRTASGNTIYF | TGCAGTGCTACCCGGACAGCCTCTGGAAACACCATATATTTT | TRBV20-1 | 14 | NA | few | TRBJ1-3
CTITGRSQNQPQHF | TGCACAATAACAGGGAGAAGCCAAAATCAGCCCCAGCATTTT | TRBV20-1 | 14 | NA | NA | TRBJ1-5
CASSTGGPDGELFF | TGTGCCAGCAGCACGGGGGGGCCTGACGGGGAGCTGTTTTTT | TRBV5-5 | 14 | TRBD2 | few | TRBJ2-2
CASRWGSNTQYF | TGTGCCAGCAGATGGGGATCGAATACGCAGTATTTT | TRBV7-9 | 12 | NA | NA | TRBJ2-3
CSTRLAGDTGELFF | TGCAGTACAAGACTAGCGGGGGACACCGGGGAGCTGTTTTTT | TRBV20-1 | 14 | TRBD2 | NA | TRBJ2-2
CSPHTSGSTQYF | TGCAGTCCCCACACGTCGGGATCGACCCAGTACTTC | TRBV20-1 | 12 | NA | NA | TRBJ2-5
CSASTTYNEQFF | TGCAGTGCTAGTACAACCTACAATGAGCAGTTCTTC | TRBV20-1 | 12 | NA | few | TRBJ2-1
CASSSRGEGSYGYTF | TGTGCCAGCAGCTCCCGGGGGGAGGGCTCCTATGGCTACACCTTC | TRBV7-2 | 15 | NA | few | TRBJ1-2
CAWISRGLHNEQFF | TGTGCCTGGATTTCTCGGGGGCTCCACAATGAGCAGTTCTTC | TRBV30 | 14 | NA | few | TRBJ2-1
CASSPSRAGGNTIYF | TGTGCCAGCAGCCCCTCGCGGGCAGGAGGAAACACCATATATTTT | TRBV11-3 | 15 | NA | NA | TRBJ1-3
CASSQDRARGGYTF | TGTGCCAGCAGCCAAGATCGTGCCCGGGGCGGCTACACCTTC | TRBV3-1 | 14 | NA | many | TRBJ1-2
CASSHSGRGNNYEQYF | TGCGCCAGCAGCCATTCAGGGCGAGGGAACAACTACGAGCAGTACTTC | TRBV5-1 | 16 | NA | NA | TRBJ2-7
CASSFWQGRGYTF | TGTGCCAGCAGTTTTTGGCAGGGGAGAGGCTACACCTTC | TRBV12-3/TRBV12-4 | 13 | NA | NA | TRBJ1-2
CASSFEAGTSNSPLHF | TGTGCCAGCAGTTTTGAAGCCGGGACAAGCAATTCACCCCTCCACTTT | TRBV11-3 | 16 | NA | few | TRBJ1-6
CAISESYASGGDTQYF | TGTGCCATCAGTGAGTCGTACGCTAGCGGGGGAGATACGCAGTATTTT | TRBV10-3 | 16 | TRBD2 | NA | TRBJ2-3
CASSQAETHYF | TGTGCCAGCAGCCAAGCTGAGACCCACTACTTC | TRBV14 | 11 | NA | NA | TRBJ2-1
CSARGGTSGLSYTDTQYF | TGCAGTGCTAGAGGGGGGACTAGCGGGCTGTCGTACACAGATACGCAGTATTTT | TRBV20-1 | 18 | TRBD2 | NA | TRBJ2-3
CATRGGSYEQYF | TGTGCCACCCGGGGGGGAAGCTACGAGCAGTACTTC | TRBV6-5 | 12 | TRBD2 | few | TRBJ2-7
CASSRDRPYEQYF | TGCGCCAGCAGCCGGGACAGGCCCTACGAGCAGTACTTC | TRBV5-1 | 13 | TRBD1 | NA | TRBJ2-7
CSARDFPNSPLHF | TGCAGTGCTAGAGATTTCCCAAATTCACCCCTCCACTTT | TRBV20-1 | 13 | NA | NA | TRBJ1-6
CASSPRGGRDSEQFF | TGTGCCAGCAGTCCCCGGGGGGGCCGGGACAGTGAGCAGTTCTTC | TRBV12-3/TRBV12-4 | 15 | NA | few | TRBJ2-1
CASSRRTGGNAIYF | TGTGCCAGCAGTCGCCGGACAGGAGGAAACGCCATATATTTT | TRBV27 | 14 | TRBD1 | NA | TRBJ1-3
CASSPRTSGGSHNEQFF | TGTGCCAGCAGTCCAAGGACTAGCGGGGGGTCTCACAATGAGCAGTTCTTC | TRBV27 | 17 | TRBD2 | NA | TRBJ2-1
CVSSPQRDIPYGYTF | TGTGTCAGCTCACCTCAAAGGGATATTCCCTATGGCTACACCTTC | TRBV18 | 15 | NA | NA | TRBJ1-2
CASIRDPSGYEQYF | TGTGCCAGCATCCGGGACCCGTCAGGCTACGAGCAGTACTTC | TRBV6-2/TRBV6-3 | 14 | NA | once | TRBJ2-7
CSGRQSNTEAFF | TGCAGTGGAAGACAATCGAACACTGAAGCTTTCTTT | TRBV20-1 | 12 | NA | NA | TRBJ1-1
CSARLLFMASYEQYF | TGCAGTGCTAGACTCCTCTTCATGGCCTCCTACGAGCAGTACTTC | TRBV20-1 | 15 | NA | NA | TRBJ2-7
CASSPRTGGPTF | TGTGCCAGCAGCCCCCGGACTGGAGGGCCGACCTTC | TRBV9 | 12 | NA | NA | TRBJ1-2
CASSPDGLAGVNIQYF | TGTGCCAGCAGCCCGGACGGACTAGCGGGGGTAAACATTCAGTACTTC | TRBV7-2 | 16 | TRBD2 | few | TRBJ2-4
CSAYSGISGDTQYF | TGCAGCGCGTACTCAGGGATAAGCGGAGATACGCAGTATTTT | TRBV29-1 | 14 | NA | NA | TRBJ2-3
CSARGGRGYQPQHF | TGCAGTGCTAGGGGGGGCAGGGGCTATCAGCCCCAGCATTTT | TRBV20-1 | 14 | NA | few | TRBJ1-5
CASAPDYLAPLDIQYF | TGTGCTAGTGCCCCAGACTACCTCGCTCCTTTAGACATTCAGTACTTC | TRBV12-5 | 16 | NA | few | TRBJ2-4
CASSLGTGGEYGYTF | TGTGCCAGCAGTTTAGGGACAGGGGGGGAATATGGCTACACCTTC | TRBV12-3/TRBV12-4 | 15 | TRBD1 | NA | TRBJ1-2
CASIPGQGASAFF | TGTGCCAGCATTCCCGGACAGGGGGCTTCGGCTTTCTTT | TRBV6-2/TRBV6-3 | 13 | TRBD1 | NA | TRBJ1-1
CASSPRRGYYGYTF | TGTGCCAGCAGCCCCAGGAGGGGCTACTATGGCTACACCTTC | TRBV6-5 | 14 | NA | NA | TRBJ1-2
CSARDLTGSGETQYF | TGCAGTGCTAGAGATCTTACAGGGAGTGGAGAGACCCAGTACTTC | TRBV20-1 | 15 | NA | NA | TRBJ2-5
CSAALGTGEETQYF | TGCAGTGCTGCGTTGGGGACGGGAGAGGAGACCCAGTACTTC | TRBV20-1 | 14 | NA | NA | TRBJ2-5
CASSLEVWESYGYTF | TGCGCCAGCAGCTTGGAAGTTTGGGAATCCTATGGCTACACCTTC | TRBV5-1 | 15 | NA | NA | TRBJ1-2
CASSEGPAGLNTEAFF | TGTGCCAGCTCAGAGGGCCCCGCTGGCTTGAACACTGAAGCTTTCTTT | TRBV18 | 16 | NA | NA | TRBJ1-1
CATSDPTTGSGELFF | TGTGCCACCAGTGACCCTACGACGGGGTCCGGGGAGCTGTTTTTT | TRBV24-1 | 15 | NA | few | TRBJ2-2
CASSQERATEAFF | TGTGCCAGCAGCCAAGAACGGGCAACTGAAGCTTTCTTT | TRBV3-1 | 13 | NA | few | TRBJ1-1
CASSNPRGTPYEQYF | TGTGCCAGCAGCAACCCCAGGGGGACACCCTACGAGCAGTACTTC | TRBV21-1 | 15 | NA | NA | TRBJ2-7
CASSVRSGGHNEQFF | TGTGCCAGCAGTGTTCGGAGCGGGGGACACAATGAGCAGTTCTTC | TRBV6-1 | 15 | TRBD2 | NA | TRBJ2-1
CSARHSEGQEKLFF | TGCAGTGCTAGACACTCCGAGGGTCAGGAAAAACTGTTTTTT | TRBV20-1 | 14 | NA | few | TRBJ1-4
CASSDQLNTEAFF | TGTGCCAGCAGCGACCAATTGAACACTGAAGCTTTCTTT | TRBV7-2 | 13 | NA | few | TRBJ1-1
CASSLVGLTTYEQYF | TGTGCCAGCAGCTTAGTAGGACTAACTACTTACGAGCAGTACTTC | TRBV11-2 | 15 | NA | NA | TRBJ2-7
CASSPGPLRTDTQYF | TGTGCCAGCAGCCCGGGGCCCCTACGCACAGATACGCAGTATTTT | TRBV5-5 | 15 | NA | NA | TRBJ2-3
CASSYSNRPSYTF | TGTGCCAGCAGTTACTCGAACAGGCCAAGCTACACCTTC | TRBV6-2/TRBV6-3 | 13 | NA | NA | TRBJ1-2
CASSLEQVGYTF | TGTGCCAGCAGCTTAGAGCAGGTTGGCTACACCTTC | TRBV7-9 | 12 | NA | once | TRBJ1-2
CATSAPGAETGSYEQYF | TGTGCCACCAGTGCCCCGGGAGCCGAAACGGGATCCTACGAGCAGTACTTC | TRBV24-1 | 17 | NA | few | TRBJ2-7
CASSRSGNSPLHF | TGTGCCAGCAGCCGATCGGGGAATTCACCCCTCCACTTT | TRBV7-2 | 13 | NA | few | TRBJ1-6
CASSKRGESGIQYF | TGTGCCAGCAGCAAACGGGGAGAATCTGGCATTCAGTACTTC | TRBV21-1 | 14 | NA | few | TRBJ2-4
CASSYYPGGTEGFF | TGCGCCAGCAGCTACTATCCGGGTGGGACTGAAGGTTTCTTT | TRBV5-1 | 14 | NA | NA | TRBJ1-1
CASSLTGRGDEKLFF | TGCGCCAGCAGCTTGACAGGGAGAGGGGATGAAAAACTGTTTTTT | TRBV5-1 | 15 | NA | few | TRBJ1-4
CASNSGSDTGELFF | TGCGCCAGCAATTCGGGTTCCGACACCGGGGAGCTGTTTTTT | TRBV5-1 | 14 | NA | NA | TRBJ2-2
CASRDSFTDTQYF | TGCGCCAGCAGGGACAGCTTCACAGATACGCAGTATTTT | TRBV5-1 | 13 | NA | NA | TRBJ2-3
CASSKVRGEHF | TGTGCCAGCAGCAAAGTGCGGGGGGAACACTTC | TRBV21-1 | 11 | NA | NA | TRBJ2-7
CSSYTPGANVLTF | TGCAGTTCCTATACCCCTGGGGCCAACGTCCTGACTTTC | TRBV20-1 | 13 | NA | NA | TRBJ2-6